A single sample gave rise to the 24 T cell receptor beta chains below, sequenced in a study of T cell responses to AZD1222 COVID-19 vaccine. Repertoires were generated with immunoSEQ multiplex PCR, while TCRdb's copy carries only in-frame clones and drops some. The sample lists 120,000 or so clones; 88% were seen once. The sample in question was peripheral blood, obtained on day 0 of AZD1222 vaccination. These receptors all stem from an adult in good health.

In this sample, this clone turned up a few times. V gene TRBV10-3 combines with J gene TRBJ2-7; 10 nucleotides align to TRBD2. V trimming: 6 bases; J trimming: 3 bases; junction bases outside the gene matches: 11. Germline loops: CDR1 ENHRY, CDR2 SYGVKD. The CDR3 sequence is 16 residues long. The chain's CDR3 is CAISGTWTSGFYEQYF. The CDR3 nucleotides read TGTGCCATCAGCGGGACTTGGACTAGCGGCTTCTACGAGCAGTACTTC.

This chain joins TRBV14 and TRBJ1-2, with 8 bases identical to TRBD1. CDR1 SGHDN and CDR2 FVKESK come from the germline V gene. The V and J ends lost 3 bases and 2 bases, in that order; junction bases with no gene match: 8. The CDR3 spans 16 residues. The CDR3 is CASSQITGGRNYGYTF. The DNA for the CDR3 is TGTGCCAGCAGCCAGATTACAGGGGGTAGGAACTATGGCTACACCTTC. Variable domain in full (rest from reference TRBV14 and TRBJ1-2): EAGVTQFPSHSVIEKGQTVTLRCDPISGHDNLYWYRRVMGKEIKFLLHFVKESKQDESGMPNNRFLAERTGGTYSTLKVQPAELEDSGVYFCASSQITGGRNYGYTFGSGTRLTVV.

This sequence joins TRBV18 and TRBJ2-3; D possibly uses TRBD1 or TRBD2 (5 bases each). CDR1 and CDR2 (germline): KGHSH, LQKENI. The CDR3 totals 14 residues. V lost 6 bases and J lost 5, with 15 bases in between. As DNA, the CDR3 is TGTGCCAGCTCCGAGGTCGGGGCATTAGATACGCAGTATTTT. Translated, it gives CASSEVGALDTQYF. The full variable domain, completed using reference TRBV18 and TRBJ2-3, is NAGVMQNPRHLVRRRGQEARLRCSPMKGHSHVYWYRQLPEEGLKFMVYLQKENIIDESGMPKERFSAEFPKEGPSILRIQQVVRGDSAAYFCASSEVGALDTQYFGPGTRLTVL.

This clone was observed a single time. The chain couples TRBV11-2 to TRBJ1-3; no firm D call. The CDR3 has 15 residues. Deletions cut 5 bases from V and 0 bases from J, with 11 bases between. Germline CDR1 SGHAT, CDR2 FQNNGV. The DNA for the CDR3 is TGTGCCAGCAGCATCGGACTGAGCTCTGGAAACACCATATATTTT. Its translation is CASSIGLSSGNTIYF.

The chain uses TRBV6-5 and TRBJ1-1; no definite D call. With 2 bases removed from V and 6 bases from J, the gap between germline ends came to 13 bases. This CDR3 spans 14 amino acids. Germline V gene lookup returns CDR1 MNHEY and CDR2 SVGAGI. The CDR3 DNA sequence: TGTGCCAGCAGTTACGCCCCGGCGGGGTCTGAAGCTTTCTTT. Amino acid sequence: CASSYAPAGSEAFF.

The rearrangement joins TRBV3-1 (or the pseudogene TRBV3-2) to TRBJ1-1; 7 nucleotides align to TRBD1. The CDR3 has 19 amino acids. V lost 4 bases and J lost 1; bases outside the gene matches: 18. Germline V lookup: CDR1 LGHDT, CDR2 YNNKEL (reference sequence). CDR3 region: CASSPPLRAGGRKNTEAFF. DNA for the CDR3: TGTGCCAGCAGCCCTCCCCTGAGGGCAGGGGGAAGGAAGAACACTGAAGCTTTCTTT.

The rearrangement links TRBV7-8 to TRBJ2-7; 9 bases are a match to TRBD2. Losses at the gene ends were 1 base for V and 2 bases for J; bases not matched to a gene: 9. Per germline, CDR1 SGHVS and CDR2 FQNEAQ. CDR3 length: 17 amino acids. CDR3 coding DNA: TGTGCCAGCAGCTTAGGATCGGCTAGCGGGGCCCCCTACGAGCAGTACTTC. It specifies CASSLGSASGAPYEQYF.

Concerning this clone: Other nucleotide sequences from this sample produce the same CDR3. The rearrangement joins TRBV5-1 to TRBJ1-2; D gene ambiguous. The length of the CDR3 is 14 residues. Trimming removed 4 bases from V and 3 bases from J, with 13 bases in between. The V gene's germline CDR1 is SGHRS and CDR2 YFSETQ. The chain's CDR3 is CASSLLTPDYGYTF. CDR3 coding DNA: TGCGCCAGCAGCCTACTGACACCGGACTATGGCTACACCTTC.

This clone showed up just once. The V call is TRBV7-9, the J call TRBJ1-4, with D unclear. The CDR3 is 16 amino acids. Germline V gene sequence: CDR1 SEHNR, CDR2 FQNEAQ (reference sequence). V was pared by 6 bases and J by 2 bases, with 16 bases between. DNA for the CDR3: TGTGCCAGCAGTCCCGGACTGCATGGGACTAATGAAAAACTGTTTTTT. Translating it yields CASSPGLHGTNEKLFF.

The chain couples TRBV15 to TRBJ2-3; tentatively, D is TRBD1 (5 bases). V gave up 8 bases and J gave up 2 bases, with 8 bases separating them. Germline CDR1 and CDR2: LNHNV and YYDKDF (reference sequence). The CDR3 sequence is 12 residues long. The CDR3 reads CATAGPTDTQYF. The CDR3 DNA reads as TGTGCCACCGCAGGGCCCACAGATACGCAGTATTTT.

The V call is TRBV5-4, the J call TRBJ1-4, with 7 nucleotides matching TRBD1. From germline, CDR1 is SGHNT and CDR2 YYREEE (reference sequence). J was trimmed by 6 bases and V by 4 bases; bases with no gene match: 6. The CDR3 has 14 amino acids. CDR3 DNA sequence: TGTGCCAGCAGCGAGACAGGGCGGGATGAAAAACTGTTTTTT. Its translation is CASSETGRDEKLFF. The whole variable domain, remainder taken from reference TRBV5-4 and TRBJ1-4, is ETGVTQSPTHLIKTRGQQVTLRCSSQSGHNTVSWYQQALGQGPQFIFQYYREEENGRGNFPPRFSGLQFPNYSSELNVNALELDDSALYLCASSETGRDEKLFFGSGTQLSVL.

V is TRBV5-1 and J is TRBJ1-6; no clear D. Germline CDR1 is SGHRS and CDR2 is YFSETQ. This CDR3 spans 18 amino acids. Trimming left V 4 bases short and J 3 bases short, with 20 bases between. CDR3 DNA: TGCGCCAGCAGCCCGAGGAGCCCCTACACGAGCTATAATTCACCCCTCCACTTT. Encoded protein: CASSPRSPYTSYNSPLHF.

V usage is TRBV9 and J usage is TRBJ2-7; 8 bases align to TRBD2. The V segment lost 0 bases and the J segment 0 bases; nucleotides outside the gene matches: 8. CDR3 size: 17 residues. The V gene's germline CDR1 is SGDLS and CDR2 YYNGEE. The CDR3 sequence: CASSVAPILADSYEQYF. The DNA of the CDR3 is TGTGCCAGCAGCGTAGCCCCCATACTAGCGGACTCCTACGAGCAGTACTTC.

The rearrangement uses TRBV29-1 and TRBJ1-1, with 9 positions matching TRBD1. V gave up 6 bases and J gave up 5 bases; unmatched junction bases: 7. Per germline, CDR1 SQVTM and CDR2 ANQGSEA. CDR3 length equals 13 residues. The CDR3: CSVLQGARTEAFF. The CDR3 nucleotides read TGCAGCGTCCTACAGGGGGCGCGGACTGAAGCTTTCTTT.

The chain uses TRBV27 and TRBJ1-3; D is perhaps TRBD1 (5 bases). The CDR3 sequence is 13 residues long. With 4 bases removed from V and 1 base from J, the gap between germline ends came to 5 bases. Germline V gives CDR1 MNHEY, CDR2 SMNVEV (reference sequence). The DNA of the CDR3 is TGTGCCAGCAGTTCAGGGTCTGGAAACACCATATATTTT. As protein: CASSSGSGNTIYF.

This clone appeared a single time. The CDR3 reads CASSPSGGTFSYEQYF. The CDR3 DNA reads as TGTGCCAGCAGCCCGTCGGGCGGGACTTTCTCCTACGAGCAGTACTTC. The genes are TRBV7-9 and TRBJ2-7; a possible D gene is TRBD2 (6 bases). V was trimmed by 5 bases and J by 0 bases, leaving 17 bases between them. The germline V gene has CDR1 SEHNR and CDR2 FQNEAQ (reference sequence). The CDR3 contains 16 residues. Complete variable domain (other parts from reference TRBV7-9 and TRBJ2-7): DTGVSQNPRHKITKRGQNVTFRCDPISEHNRLYWYRQTLGQGPEFLTYFQNEAQLEKSRLLSDRFSAERPKGSFSTLEIQRTEQGDSAMYLCASSPSGGTFSYEQYFGPGTRLTVT.

This sequence joins TRBV6-5 and TRBJ1-4; 10 positions agree with TRBD1. The CDR3 runs to 14 residues. Germline CDR1 is MNHEY and CDR2 is SVGAGI. The V segment lost 8 bases and the J segment 6 bases; nucleotides outside the gene matches: 6. CDR3: CASSRTGGDEKLFF. CDR3 bases: TGTGCCAGCTCCCGGACAGGGGGGGATGAAAAACTGTTTTTT.

The rearrangement links TRBV4-1 to TRBJ1-5, with D tentatively TRBD1 (6 bases). Per germline, CDR1 MGHRA and CDR2 YSYEKL. The CDR3 covers 15 residues. Trimming removed 3 bases at V and 1 base at J, with 10 bases between. The CDR3 spells CASSQDGQSNQPQHF. The CDR3 DNA is TGCGCCAGCAGCCAGGATGGACAGAGCAATCAGCCCCAGCATTTT.

This clone was seen a few times. The chain combines TRBV5-1 with TRBJ1-2; TRBD1 agrees at 10 bases. CDR3 length equals 14 residues. Germline V gene data show CDR1 as SGHRS and CDR2 as YFSETQ. J lost 2 bases, V lost 4 bases, and 2 bases had no gene match. The CDR3: CASSMGQGNYGYTF. The CDR3 DNA reads TGCGCCAGCAGCATGGGACAGGGGAACTATGGCTACACCTTC.

The CDR3 here is CASSLDGATSYNEQFF. The CDR3 bases are TGCGCCAGCAGCTTGGACGGGGCAACCTCCTACAATGAGCAGTTCTTC. This chain uses TRBV5-1 with TRBJ2-1, with D possibly being TRBD1 or TRBD2 (5 bases each). Germline V gives CDR1 SGHRS, CDR2 YFSETQ. The CDR3 consists of 16 residues. The V end was cut by 0 bases, the J end by 0 bases, with 10 bases between.

V usage is TRBV18 and J usage is TRBJ1-1; 7 bases match TRBD1. The CDR3 totals 15 residues. Germline CDR1 KGHSH, CDR2 LQKENI. After removal of 3 bases from V and 5 bases from J, the junction contained 9 bases not matched to a gene. The CDR3 spells CASSPEAGGKTEAFF. The CDR3 DNA reads as TGTGCCAGCTCACCCGAGGCAGGGGGAAAAACTGAAGCTTTCTTT.

The genes are TRBV18 and TRBJ1-5, with D hard to call. The germline CDR1 and CDR2 sequences are KGHSH and LQKENI. The length of the CDR3 is 13 residues. Trimming shortened V by 2 bases and J by 3 bases, and 5 bases separated the two germline ends. CDR3 in DNA: TGTGCCAGCTCACCAGCCGACAATCAGCCCCAGCATTTT. Translated, it gives CASSPADNQPQHF.

This sequence joins TRBV3-1 (or the pseudogene TRBV3-2) and TRBJ1-1, with D tentatively TRBD1 (6 bases). The germline gives CDR1 LGHDT, CDR2 YNNKEL (reference sequence). This CDR3 region has 13 residues. Trimming took 1 base from V and 11 from J, leaving 14 bases between them. CDR3 region: CASSQAIRGEAFF. CDR3 nucleotides: TGTGCCAGCAGCCAAGCGATCAGGGGAGAGGCTTTCTTT.

The rearrangement uses TRBV24-1 and TRBJ2-6; D might be TRBD2 (5 bases). Trimming removed 4 bases at V and 2 bases at J, with 14 bases between. The length of the CDR3 is 17 residues. Germline V lookup: CDR1 KGHDR, CDR2 SFDVKD. CDR3 loop: CATSEGGHTPGANVLTF. As DNA, the CDR3 is TGTGCCACCAGTGAGGGCGGGCACACCCCTGGGGCCAACGTCCTGACTTTC.